This T cell receptor beta chain was recorded in a study of CD8+ T cells in alopecia areata (dated by TCRdb to between 2017 and 2018). In terms of the full investigation: Treated patients were enrolled in an open-label pilot trial of oral tofacitinib at 5 to 10 mg twice daily for moderate-to-severe alopecia areata. Patients stayed on tofacitinib for 6 to 18 months and then had 6 months of follow-up off drug so that delayed response and recurrence could be assessed. For the treated patients, the SALT score, which quantifies what percentage of scalp surface area is affected, served as the measure of disease severity. To study T cell clonal expansion in alopecia areata, the researchers applied high-throughput TCRbeta sequencing to both the C3H/HeJ mouse model and human patients. In humans, TCRbeta sequencing was performed on scalp tissue and on sorted CD4+ and CD8+ peripheral blood T cells from healthy controls and from patients with patchy or totalis/universalis alopecia areata. Patients on tofacitinib were biopsied at baseline and after 4 and 24 weeks of treatment, and several of the patients also had a later scalp biopsy. Clonality in the scalp was compared among normal scalp (n=4), patchy alopecia areata scalp (n=8), and alopecia totalis/universalis scalp (n=8). RNA was obtained with the PAXgene miRNA kit for fixed scalp, the miRNeasy kit for PBMCs, and the RNeasy kit for mouse skin. immunoSEQ multiplex PCR using 35 Vbeta forward primers and 13 Jbeta reverse primers was used to amplify TCRbeta CDR3 regions. The full study reports these points: Shared TCR sequences between patients were less evident than in mice, which may be partly attributable to HLA diversity in the patient population. Scalp clonality and the number of expanded CD8+ clones among the top 100 scalp clones were significantly decreased by tofacitinib. Because the treated cohort was small and had just a single nonresponder, larger studies are needed to establish links between baseline CD8+ expansion and response. Unlike mouse skin, which is dominated by gammadelta T cells, normal human skin has resident alphabeta T cells that are also sequenced, and this complicates analysis of the scalp TCR repertoire. Many expanded lesional clones were found to persist in scalp and blood during tofacitinib treatment, and relapse after treatment cessation may be partly explained by this persistence. Higher clonality and more expanded CD8+ clones were observed in lesional scalp than in normal scalp, particularly in alopecia totalis/universalis, a finding suggestive of antigenic drive.

This sample's treatment or condition label indicates: oral pan-JAK inhibitor, 5-10 mg twice daily. Lesional scalp punch biopsies and peripheral blood were obtained from alopecia areata patients. PBMCs were isolated by density centrifugation and stained for CD3, CD4 and CD8, after which CD4+ and CD8+ T cells were sorted on a FACSAria. The method behind the library was the immunoSEQ multiplex PCR assay. To provide template for TCR sequencing, every sample had RNA extracted and reverse transcribed into cDNA. First-strand cDNA was synthesized using SuperScript III with a 2:1 mix of oligo-dT and random hexamers. A synthetic immune receptor repertoire was used to assess amplification bias, and residual bias was removed computationally. The original pipeline was this. Raw reads were preprocessed for error removal, and CDR3 was defined according to IMGT conventions as running from the conserved cysteine to phenylalanine. Clonality was computed as 1 minus the Shannon entropy, with the entropy normalized by log2 of the number of productive unique TCRs. CD4 or CD8 identity of scalp clones was inferred by cross-referencing scalp TCRbeta sequences with sorted blood CD4 and CD8 repertoires. TCRdb provides this immuneACCESS table in a form limited to in-frame rearrangements. Some clones are lacking; in checked studies, under half of them reflect an unresolved V gene, and why the rest are absent is not known. V and J calls and clone size are those listed in that table; D and trimming were worked out from the DNA. In all, the sample holds under 300,000 clones, and 50% to 75% of those were seen once. More than 0.85% of the sample belongs to the ten largest clones.

The germline ends are 19 bases apart after V is trimmed by 0 bases and J by 8 bases. The CDR3 sequence holds 16 residues, the cysteine and phenylalanine included. The read is trimmed to its CDR3 DNA, 48 bases read in frame from base 1. The germline V gene sets CDR1 to LGHNA and CDR2 to YSLEER. For this clone: Its recognized antigen is unknown. Per-nucleotide qualities are absent, and no much larger clonotype sits a single base away.

In this chain, TRBV4-3 is recombined with TRBJ1-2, with the D segment identity uncertain. This sample comprised CD4+ T cells sorted from blood, obtained at week 52, from a patient treated with tofacitinib. This receptor was obtained from a human donor with alopecia areata. This receptor has the CDR3 CASSQDARVGGLGYTF. The nucleotide sequence reads TGCGCCAGCAGCCAAGATGCCCGAGTGGGAGGTCTCGGCTACACCTTC.